These 30 T cell receptor beta chains share one sample of origin, sequenced in a study of cytomegalovirus exposure and HLA in healthy donors (dated by TCRdb to 2015 to 2018). The method behind the library was the immunoSEQ multiplex PCR assay. For the multiplex PCR, a mixture combining 60 forward primers for TCR Vbeta segments and 13 reverse primers for TCR Jbeta segments was used. TCRdb obtained this table from immuneACCESS and retained in-frame rearrangements with V and J assigned. These tables miss some clones; where compared with another copy, unresolved V genes account for less than half of the shortfall, and the remainder is unexplained. In this sample the table shows over 150,000 clones, over 80% of which occur a single time. The ten most abundant clones make up 1.2% of the sample. The sequencing input was PBMCs. The receptors were sampled from a boy aged 2 to 10 in good health and CMV-seronegative.

This rearrangement joins TRBV30 to TRBJ2-3, with 8 bases fitting TRBD2. Germline V gene data show CDR1 as GTSNPN and CDR2 as SVGIG (reference sequence). J was trimmed by 6 bases and V by 0 bases; bases with no gene match: 5. This CDR3 has 14 residues. The CDR3 DNA sequence: TGTGCCTGGAGTGTACTACGGGGGGGGGATACGCAGTATTTT. The encoded protein is CAWSVLRGGDTQYF.

The J gene is TRBJ2-3, the V gene TRBV6-1; 8 bases align to TRBD1. V lost 6 bases to trimming and J lost 5 bases; unmatched junction nucleotides: 7. This CDR3 contains 14 residues. Germline loops: CDR1 MNHNS, CDR2 SASEGT. In DNA, the CDR3 is TGTGCCAGCAGCCCGAGACAGGGGTTAGATACGCAGTATTTT. This codes for CASSPRQGLDTQYF.

The rearrangement uses TRBV18 and TRBJ2-1, with TRBD1 as a possible D gene (5 bases). Germline lookup yields CDR1 KGHSH and CDR2 LQKENI. With 6 bases removed from V and 7 bases from J, the gap between germline ends came to 16 bases. CDR3 length: 14 amino acids. Here the CDR3 DNA reads TGTGCCAGCTCCCAACAGGATTCTGTAAATGAGCAGTTCTTC. It is translated as CASSQQDSVNEQFF.

The V call is TRBV7-6, the J call TRBJ2-3; 7 nucleotides match TRBD2. Germline assignment: CDR1 SGHVS and CDR2 FNYEAQ. With 1 base clipped from V and 0 bases from J, the junction kept 7 bases outside the gene matches. This CDR3 contains 17 residues. This chain's CDR3 is CASSLDRLAVSTDTQYF. CDR3 DNA sequence: TGTGCCAGCAGCTTAGATCGGCTAGCGGTAAGCACAGATACGCAGTATTTT.

The V call is TRBV4-3, the J call TRBJ1-3, with D perhaps matching TRBD1 (6 bases). Per the germline V gene, CDR1 is LGHNA and CDR2 is YSLEER. The CDR3 length is 15 residues. V lost 2 bases to trimming and J lost 3 bases, with 11 bases between them. In DNA, the CDR3 is TGCGCCAGCAGCCAAAATACAGGGTTTGGAAACACCATATATTTT. Its translation is CASSQNTGFGNTIYF.

The chain carries TRBV11-2 and TRBJ2-3; 7 nucleotides agree with TRBD2. V dropped 1 base and J dropped 1; count of bases not matched to a gene: 2. CDR3 length: 15 amino acids. Germline assignment: CDR1 SGHAT and CDR2 FQNNGV. CDR3 nucleotides: TGTGCCAGCAGCTTAGGAACTAGCGGCACAGATACGCAGTATTTT. It is translated as CASSLGTSGTDTQYF.

The V and J genes are TRBV11-2 and TRBJ1-1, with a tentative D call TRBD1 (6 bases). The CDR3 runs to 17 residues. Germline V CDR1 and CDR2: SGHAT, FQNNGV. The V gene lost 0 bases and the J gene lost 2 bases, with 16 bases spanning the gap. The CDR3 DNA follows: TGTGCCAGCAGCTTAGATCGGGGAAGGGGGACCAACACTGAAGCTTTCTTT. Its translation: CASSLDRGRGTNTEAFF.

The CDR3 nucleotides are TGTGCCAGCAGCCCAATCGCAGGGCTCTACGAAAAACTGTTTTTT. This sequence encodes CASSPIAGLYEKLFF. The chain couples TRBV7-9 to TRBJ1-4; D might be TRBD1 (5 bases). The CDR3 sequence is 15 residues long. V lost 5 bases to trimming and J lost 8 bases, with 18 bases between them. Germline CDR1 and CDR2: SEHNR and FQNEAQ (reference sequence).

The chain is built from TRBV10-1 and TRBJ2-1; TRBD2 matches 8 bases. This CDR3 comprises 16 residues. The V segment lost 0 bases and the J segment 3 bases; nucleotides outside the gene matches: 4. Germline-derived CDR1 and CDR2 are WNHNN and SYGVQD (reference sequence). CDR3 sequence reads: CASSESKRGGYNEQFF. CDR3 DNA sequence: TGCGCCAGCAGTGAGTCGAAACGGGGGGGCTACAATGAGCAGTTCTTC.

This clone was seen only a few times. The chain is built from TRBV2 and TRBJ2-5; a weak D match, TRBD1 (5 bases). The CDR3 loop spans 13 amino acids. Trimming pared 7 bases from V and 5 bases from J, leaving 14 bases between. Looked up from germline, CDR1 is SNHLY and CDR2 is FYNNEI. CDR3 sequence reads: CASTSGSRETQYF. The CDR3 nucleotides are TGTGCCAGCACCTCAGGGTCACGGGAGACCCAGTACTTC.

This chain uses TRBV9 with TRBJ2-7, with TRBD1 matching 9 bases. Germline CDR1 reads SGDLS; CDR2 reads YYNGEE. Trimming at V came to 4 bases and at J to 1 base, leaving 9 bases not matched to a gene. This CDR3 spans 16 amino acids. Written as DNA, the CDR3 is TGTGCCAGCAGCCCTGAAGCCGGGACAGGGTCCTACGAGCAGTACTTC. Its protein is CASSPEAGTGSYEQYF.

The rearrangement uses TRBV5-1 and TRBJ1-1; possibly TRBD1 for D (6 bases). V lost 5 bases and J 4 bases, leaving 12 bases between the germline ends. Germline CDR1 and CDR2: SGHRS and YFSETQ. The CDR3 length is 13 residues. CDR3 DNA: TGCGCCAGCAGAAAGGACAGTCCCACTGAAGCTTTCTTT. Translation: CASRKDSPTEAFF.

The V gene is TRBV9, the J gene TRBJ1-3; 8 positions match TRBD1. V lost 4 bases and J lost 6; bases outside the gene matches: 9. Germline V gives CDR1 SGDLS, CDR2 YYNGEE. This CDR3 is built from 15 residues. This CDR3 reads CASSQRAGGVNTIYF. The CDR3 region has the DNA TGTGCCAGCAGCCAAAGGGCAGGGGGCGTAAACACCATATATTTT. Full variable domain (rest looked up from reference TRBV9 and TRBJ1-3): DSGVTQTPKHLITATGQRVTLRCSPRSGDLSVYWYQQSLDQGLQFLIQYYNGEERAKGNILERFSAQQFPDLHSELNLSSLELGDSALYFCASSQRAGGVNTIYFGEGSWLTVV.

V is TRBV11-2 and J is TRBJ2-3; 8 bases fit TRBD2. V was clipped by 3 bases and J by 2 bases; unmatched bases: 7. The germline V gene encodes CDR1 SGHAT and CDR2 FQNNGV. There are 16 residues in the CDR3. CDR3 sequence: CASSLWAREATDTQYF. The CDR3 DNA follows: TGTGCCAGCAGCTTGTGGGCGCGGGAGGCCACAGATACGCAGTATTTT.

This clone appeared once. The chain has TRBV7-9 and TRBJ2-7, with D possibly being TRBD1 (6 bases). V shed 0 bases and J shed 4 bases, with 13 bases lying between them. The CDR3 has 15 amino acids. The V gene's germline CDR1 is SEHNR and CDR2 FQNEAQ (reference sequence). The CDR3 sequence is CASSLARQGKYEQYF. The CDR3 nucleotides are TGTGCCAGCAGCTTAGCGCGTCAGGGGAAATACGAGCAGTACTTC. Drawing the rest from reference TRBV7-9 and TRBJ2-7, the complete variable domain is DTGVSQNPRHKITKRGQNVTFRCDPISEHNRLYWYRQTLGQGPEFLTYFQNEAQLEKSRLLSDRFSAERPKGSFSTLEIQRTEQGDSAMYLCASSLARQGKYEQYFGPGTRLTVT.

A few counts support this clone. The identical CDR3 is also encoded by other nucleotide sequences in the sample. The V call is TRBV6-5, the J call TRBJ1-1; D remains unclear. The CDR3 is made up of 13 amino acids. Germline CDR1 reads MNHEY; CDR2 reads SVGAGI. Trimming took 4 bases from V and 1 from J, leaving 7 bases between them. The CDR3 nucleotides read TGTGCCAGCAGTTCTCCAGGGAACACTGAAGCTTTCTTT. This translates into CASSSPGNTEAFF.

This rearrangement joins TRBV15 to TRBJ1-2; D gene unclear. The CDR3 is 15 amino acids. V lost 3 bases to trimming and J lost 4 bases, with 15 bases between them. Germline V gives CDR1 LNHNV, CDR2 YYDKDF (reference sequence). This CDR3 is CATSSVVRGAYGYTF. CDR3 nucleotides: TGTGCCACCAGCAGTGTGGTCCGGGGAGCCTATGGCTACACCTTC.

This chain uses TRBV7-9 with TRBJ1-1; 8 nucleotides agree with TRBD1. Germline V lookup: CDR1 SEHNR, CDR2 FQNEAQ (reference sequence). J gave up 8 bases and V 5 bases, and 7 bases lay outside the gene matches. This CDR3 has 13 amino acids. CDR3 nucleotide sequence: TGTGCCAGCAGCACCCCCGGGGACAGGGAAGCTTTCTTT. This translates into CASSTPGDREAFF.

The rearrangement uses TRBV6-5 and TRBJ2-5; a weak D match, TRBD1 (5 bases). The germline V gene encodes CDR1 MNHEY and CDR2 SVGAGI. Between the trimmed V and J ends, which lost 0 bases and 5 bases, there was a span of 10 bases. CDR3 length: 14 residues. The CDR3 bases are TGTGCCAGCAGTTACTCGCAGGGATACGAGACCCAGTACTTC. Protein: CASSYSQGYETQYF.

J is TRBJ1-3 and V is TRBV30, with 10 bases fitting TRBD1. The V gene's germline CDR1 is GTSNPN and CDR2 SVGIG (reference sequence). The CDR3 length is 16 residues. The V and J ends lost 3 bases and 4 bases, in that order; junction bases with no gene match: 9. The CDR3 loop reads CAWRKRGQGWGNTIYF. CDR3 sequence (DNA): TGTGCCTGGAGGAAGAGGGGACAGGGGTGGGGAAACACCATATATTTT.

The chain has TRBV6-1 and TRBJ2-5, with 9 bases that match TRBD2. Looked up from germline, CDR1 is MNHNS and CDR2 is SASEGT. V lost 8 bases to trimming and J lost 1 base; unmatched junction nucleotides: 8. The CDR3 consists of 15 residues. The CDR3 sequence: CASGLAGAAQETQYF. CDR3 DNA sequence: TGTGCCAGCGGTTTAGCGGGGGCGGCCCAAGAGACCCAGTACTTC.

V gene TRBV5-1 combines with J gene TRBJ2-5; 9 nucleotides line up with TRBD2. V lost 8 bases, J lost 4 bases, and 9 bases stayed unmatched. This CDR3 spans 14 amino acids. Germline values: CDR1 SGHRS, CDR2 YFSETQ. The CDR3 DNA is TGCGCCAGTGGATGGGCTAGCGGGGTAGAGACCCAGTACTTC. Its protein product is CASGWASGVETQYF.

About this clone: One junction end disagrees with the germline gene, perhaps due to a read error. The J gene is TRBJ2-2, the V gene TRBV30; tentative D call: TRBD2 (6 bases). This CDR3 spans 14 amino acids. CDR1 and CDR2 (germline): GTSNPN, SVGIG (reference sequence). DNA of the CDR3: TGTGCCTGGAGTGTAGGCGCGCACACCGGGGGGCTGTTTTTT. It encodes CAWSVGAHTGGLFF. The full variable domain, rest sourced from reference TRBV30 and TRBJ2-2, is SQTIHQWPATLVQPVGSPLSLECTVEGTSNPNLYWYRQAAGRGLQLLFYSVGIGQISSEVPQNLSASRPQDRQFILSSKKLLLSDSGFYLCAWSVGAHTGGLFFGEGSRLTVL.

This clone came up a few times. This chain connects TRBV14 to TRBJ1-2, with 8 bases lining up with TRBD1. This CDR3 is 13 amino acids long. The trim removed 4 bases at V and 8 bases at J, leaving 6 bases unmatched. From germline, CDR1 is SGHDN and CDR2 FVKESK. CDR3 DNA sequence: TGTGCCAGCAGCCTTTCAGGGGGCTGGGGCTACACCTTC. It encodes CASSLSGGWGYTF. Supplemented by reference TRBV14 and TRBJ1-2, the full variable domain reads EAGVTQFPSHSVIEKGQTVTLRCDPISGHDNLYWYRRVMGKEIKFLLHFVKESKQDESGMPNNRFLAERTGGTYSTLKVQPAELEDSGVYFCASSLSGGWGYTFGSGTRLTVV.

In this sample, this clone turned up a few times. CDR3 region: CASSSGGGNTIYF. DNA for the CDR3: TGCGCCAGCAGCTCAGGGGGGGGAAACACCATATATTTT. The J gene is TRBJ1-3, the V gene TRBV5-1; 7 bases fit TRBD1. The V gene end was trimmed by 3 bases and the J gene end by 4 bases; junction bases not matched to a gene: 1. Germline-derived CDR1 and CDR2 are SGHRS and YFSETQ. The CDR3 is 13 residues long.

V usage is TRBV7-9 and J usage is TRBJ2-1, with 7 bases fitting TRBD1. This CDR3 region has 16 residues. Germline loops: CDR1 SEHNR, CDR2 FQNEAQ (reference sequence). V lost 4 bases and J lost 3; bases outside the gene matches: 9. The CDR3 loop reads CASSSEVGQIYNEQFF. Written as DNA, the CDR3 is TGTGCCAGCAGCTCGGAGGTGGGACAGATCTACAATGAGCAGTTCTTC.

The CDR3 DNA follows: TGTGCCAGCAGTAGCCTCACAGATACGCAGTATTTT. Translating it yields CASSSLTDTQYF. The V and J genes are TRBV9 and TRBJ2-3; D is uncertain. The CDR3 is 12 residues long. CDR1 and CDR2 (germline): SGDLS, YYNGEE. The germline V and J ends were trimmed by 5 bases and 2 bases, with 6 bases remaining between them.

The V gene is TRBV6-5, the J gene TRBJ1-6; D is possibly TRBD1 (5 bases). Germline V CDR1 and CDR2: MNHEY, SVGAGI. Between the trimmed V and J ends, which lost 4 bases and 9 bases, there was a span of 7 bases. CDR3 length equals 12 residues. Here the CDR3 reads CASSFRGSPLHF. For the CDR3, the DNA is TGTGCCAGCAGTTTTAGGGGTTCACCCCTCCACTTT.

This rearrangement joins TRBV7-3 to TRBJ2-1, with a weak D call TRBD2 (5 bases). The CDR3 sequence is 15 residues long. Deletions cut 4 bases from V and 4 bases from J, with 14 bases between. The V gene's germline CDR1 is SGHTA and CDR2 FQGTGA. The CDR3 here is CASSSKSGIYNEQFF. CDR3 nucleotides: TGTGCCAGCAGCTCAAAAAGCGGAATTTACAATGAGCAGTTCTTC.

The chain has TRBV5-4 and TRBJ2-2, with a possible D match to TRBD2 (5 bases). Per germline, CDR1 SGHNT and CDR2 YYREEE (reference sequence). V was clipped by 2 bases and J by 4 bases, with 15 bases between them. The CDR3 length is 16 residues. Here the CDR3 DNA reads TGTGCCAGCAGCTTCCTTTCCCGGGCGGGCACCGGGGAGCTGTTTTTT. Translated: CASSFLSRAGTGELFF.